This TCR beta chain is drawn from a study of siplizumab effects on memory and regulatory T cells. Sequencing was performed with immunoSEQ multiplex PCR; in TCRdb, only in-frame clones are kept and a portion is missing. The table includes 65,000 to 85,000 clones, approximately 93% detected once. CDR3 length equals 13 residues. The germline gives CDR1 SGHRS, CDR2 YFSETQ. V lost 5 bases to trimming and J lost 4 bases, with 12 bases between them. The source of this sequence is a human donor in good health. The J gene is TRBJ1-1, the V gene TRBV5-1; D is possibly TRBD1 (5 bases). The sequencing input was CD8+ T cells sorted from blood. DNA of the CDR3: TGCGCCAGCAGTCGTGACAGTTCCACTGAAGCTTTCTTT. This codes for CASSRDSSTEAFF.